This section outlines one TCR beta chain sequence together with its context. A few counts support this clone. This receptor's antigen is unknown. The record has no base qualities; no much larger clone is one base away. The immunoSEQ Assay, a bias-controlled multiplex PCR, was used to amplify TCRbeta CDR3 regions from genomic DNA. The published analysis was carried out like this. The number of nucleated cells in each sample was estimated from the amplification of reference gene primers within the assay. Sequence reads were collapsed and filtered to measure the absolute abundance of every unique TCRbeta CDR3 rearrangement. For each sample, productive Simpson clonality was calculated as the square root of Simpson's diversity index across productive rearrangements. The table was pulled from immuneACCESS by TCRdb, which kept in-frame rearrangements only. Such tables lose some clones; where checked, under half of the loss comes from unresolved V genes, and the rest has no known cause. The V and J calls and clone size were taken over from that table, and D and trimming were inferred from the DNA. For this sample there are under 130,000 clones; more than 60% appear just once. The ten top clones hold 20% to 25% of the sample.

The data derive from a study of blood T cell repertoires in COVID-19 (dated by TCRdb to 2018 to 2020). About the full investigation: Samples from collaborators originated in the United States, Italy and Spain and spanned both the acute and convalescent phases of COVID-19. The dataset comprised deeply sampled blood TCRbeta repertoires from subjects exposed to, actively infected with, or recovered from COVID-19. Samples came from the ongoing ImmuneRACE study (first 160 participants) plus 1,254 subjects from 6 global collaborators. Where available, HLA class I and class II types were obtained from metadata supplied by the sample provider rather than from assay-based typing. Nearly every sample came with metadata listing a de-identified subject ID, COVID-19 status, age in years and sex. The repertoires were released in a freely available public database meant as a resource for research on the immune response to SARS-CoV-2. The prospective study material was composed of cDNA or gDNA derived from T cells, B-cell-depleted T cells, or PBMCs.

The collaborating institutions used their own protocols to collect whole blood in K2EDTA tubes. For TCRbeta analysis, collaborators shipped samples as frozen whole blood, isolated PBMCs, or DNA extracted from either of those sample types. Summary of the overall study and its limitations: How much clinical and demographic metadata was included differed by source and by participant, and the metadata was provided uncurated.

The TCR sequence derives from a man aged 65 to 85 with active or convalescent COVID-19. Sequencing was done on a sample of peripheral blood.

The CDR3 is CASSLAGDYGYTF. In nucleotides, the sequence is TGCGCCAGCAGCTTGGCAGGCGACTATGGCTACACCTTC. Recombination joined TRBV5-1 with TRBJ1-2, with the D gene call left open. For CDR1 and CDR2, the germline V gene lists SGHRS and YFSETQ. V was cut back by 0 bases and J by 3 bases, leaving a gap of 6 bases between them. The CDR3 contains 13 residues, cysteine and phenylalanine counted. Here the CDR3 DNA is all that survives: 39 bases in frame from base 1.